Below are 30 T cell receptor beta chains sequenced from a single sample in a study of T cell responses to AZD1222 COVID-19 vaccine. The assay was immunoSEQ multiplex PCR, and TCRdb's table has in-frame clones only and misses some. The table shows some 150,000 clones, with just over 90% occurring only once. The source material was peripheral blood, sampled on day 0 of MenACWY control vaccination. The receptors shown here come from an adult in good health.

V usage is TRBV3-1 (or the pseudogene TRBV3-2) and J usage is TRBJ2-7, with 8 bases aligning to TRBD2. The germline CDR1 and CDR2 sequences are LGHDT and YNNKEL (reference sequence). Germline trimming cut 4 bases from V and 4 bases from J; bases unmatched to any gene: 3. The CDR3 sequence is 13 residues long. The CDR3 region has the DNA TGTGCCAGCAGCCGCGGGGGGCCATACGAGCAGTACTTC. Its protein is CASSRGGPYEQYF.

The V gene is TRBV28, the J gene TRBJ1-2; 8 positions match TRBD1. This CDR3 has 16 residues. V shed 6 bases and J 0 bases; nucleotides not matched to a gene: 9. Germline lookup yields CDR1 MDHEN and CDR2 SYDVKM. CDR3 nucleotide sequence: TGTGCCAGCAGGGAGGACAGGGAGTACCCTAACTATGGCTACACCTTC. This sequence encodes CASREDREYPNYGYTF.

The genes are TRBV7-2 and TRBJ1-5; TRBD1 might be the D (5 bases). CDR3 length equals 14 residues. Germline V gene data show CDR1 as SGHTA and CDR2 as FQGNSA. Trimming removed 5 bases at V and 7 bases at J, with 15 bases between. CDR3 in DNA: TGTGCCAGCAGCCCGAACGGGGGGATCCAGCCCCAGCATTTT. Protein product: CASSPNGGIQPQHF.

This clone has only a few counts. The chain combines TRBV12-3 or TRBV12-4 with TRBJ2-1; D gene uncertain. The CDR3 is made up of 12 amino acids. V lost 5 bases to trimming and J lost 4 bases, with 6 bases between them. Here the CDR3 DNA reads TGTGCCAGCAGTGACTTATACAATGAGCAGTTCTTC. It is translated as CASSDLYNEQFF.

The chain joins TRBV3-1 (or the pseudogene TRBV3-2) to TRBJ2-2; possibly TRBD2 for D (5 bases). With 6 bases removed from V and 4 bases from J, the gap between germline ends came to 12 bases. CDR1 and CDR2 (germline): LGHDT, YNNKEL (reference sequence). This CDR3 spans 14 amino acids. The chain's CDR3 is CASRRAVFTGELFF. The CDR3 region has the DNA TGTGCCAGCAGGCGGGCAGTGTTCACCGGGGAGCTGTTTTTT.

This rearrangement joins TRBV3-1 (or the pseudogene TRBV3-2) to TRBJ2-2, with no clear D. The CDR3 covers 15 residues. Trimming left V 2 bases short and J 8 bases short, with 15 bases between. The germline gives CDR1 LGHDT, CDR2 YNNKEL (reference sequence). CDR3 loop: CASSQLGVVAGELFF. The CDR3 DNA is TGTGCCAGCAGCCAATTAGGTGTGGTGGCGGGGGAGCTGTTTTTT.

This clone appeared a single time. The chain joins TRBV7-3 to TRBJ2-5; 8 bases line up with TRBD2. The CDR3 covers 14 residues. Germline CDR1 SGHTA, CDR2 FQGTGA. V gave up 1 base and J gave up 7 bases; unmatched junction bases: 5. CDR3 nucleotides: TGTGCCAGCAGCTTAAGCGGGGGGTCAGGGACCCAGTACTTC. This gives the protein CASSLSGGSGTQYF. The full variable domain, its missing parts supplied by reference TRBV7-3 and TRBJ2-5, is GAGVSQTPSNKVTEKGKYVELRCDPISGHTALYWYRQSLGQGPEFLIYFQGTGAADDSGLPNDRFFAVRPEGSVSTLKIQRTERGDSAVYLCASSLSGGSGTQYFGPGTRLLVL.

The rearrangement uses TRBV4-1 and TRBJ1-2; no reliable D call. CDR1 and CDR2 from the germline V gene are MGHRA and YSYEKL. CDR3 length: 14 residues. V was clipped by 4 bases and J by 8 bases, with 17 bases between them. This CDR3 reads CASSPLGISRGYTF. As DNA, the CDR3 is TGCGCCAGCAGCCCTTTGGGGATATCCCGGGGCTACACCTTC.

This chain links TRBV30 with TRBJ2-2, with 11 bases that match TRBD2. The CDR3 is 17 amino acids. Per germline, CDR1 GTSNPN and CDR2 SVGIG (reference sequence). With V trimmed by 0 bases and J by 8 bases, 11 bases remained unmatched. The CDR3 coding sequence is TGTGCCTGGAGTGTACCCCCTCTAGCGGGAGGTCCTGGGGAGCTGTTTTTT. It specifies CAWSVPPLAGGPGELFF.

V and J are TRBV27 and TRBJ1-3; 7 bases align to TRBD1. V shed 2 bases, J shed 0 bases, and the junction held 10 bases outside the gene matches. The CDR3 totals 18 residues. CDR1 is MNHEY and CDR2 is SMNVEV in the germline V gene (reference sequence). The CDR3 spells CASSLQGGSFISGNTIYF. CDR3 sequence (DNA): TGTGCCAGCAGTTTACAAGGGGGCAGCTTCATCTCTGGAAACACCATATATTTT.

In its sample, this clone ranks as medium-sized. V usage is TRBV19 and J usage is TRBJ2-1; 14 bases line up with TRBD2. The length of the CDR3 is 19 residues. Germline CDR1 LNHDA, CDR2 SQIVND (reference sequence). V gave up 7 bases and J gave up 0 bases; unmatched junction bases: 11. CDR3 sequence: CASTWGTSGGLSSYNEQFF. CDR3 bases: TGTGCCAGTACCTGGGGGACTAGCGGGGGCCTAAGCTCCTACAATGAGCAGTTCTTC.

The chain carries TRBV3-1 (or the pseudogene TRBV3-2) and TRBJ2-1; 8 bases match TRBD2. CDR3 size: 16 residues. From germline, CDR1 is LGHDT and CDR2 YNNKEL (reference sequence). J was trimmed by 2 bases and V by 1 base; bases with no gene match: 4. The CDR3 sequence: CASSQAGAGAYNEQFF. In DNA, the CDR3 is TGTGCCAGCAGCCAAGCGGGAGCGGGAGCCTACAATGAGCAGTTCTTC.

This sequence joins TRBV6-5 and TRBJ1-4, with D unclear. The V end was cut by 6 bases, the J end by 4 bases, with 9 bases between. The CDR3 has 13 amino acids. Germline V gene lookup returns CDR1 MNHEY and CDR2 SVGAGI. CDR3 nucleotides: TGTGCCAGCAGCCAAACAGTTAATGAAAAACTGTTTTTT. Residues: CASSQTVNEKLFF.

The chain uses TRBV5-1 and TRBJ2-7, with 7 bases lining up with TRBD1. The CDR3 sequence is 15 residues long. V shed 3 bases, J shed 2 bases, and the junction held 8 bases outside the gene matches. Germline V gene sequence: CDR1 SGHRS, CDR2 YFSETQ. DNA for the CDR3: TGCGCCAGCAGCTCGGGTACAGGGGCCACCTACGAGCAGTACTTC. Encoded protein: CASSSGTGATYEQYF.

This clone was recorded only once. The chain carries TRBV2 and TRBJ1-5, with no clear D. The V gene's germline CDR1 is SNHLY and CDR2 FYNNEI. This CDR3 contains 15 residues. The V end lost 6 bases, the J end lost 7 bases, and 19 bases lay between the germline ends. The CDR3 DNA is TGTGCCAGCAGAGCGTTGGACGCAGGAGGGCAGCCCCAGCATTTT. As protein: CASRALDAGGQPQHF.

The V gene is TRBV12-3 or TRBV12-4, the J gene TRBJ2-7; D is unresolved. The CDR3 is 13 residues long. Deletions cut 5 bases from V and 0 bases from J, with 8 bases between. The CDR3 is CASSGDGSYEQYF. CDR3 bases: TGTGCCAGCAGTGGCGACGGCTCCTACGAGCAGTACTTC.

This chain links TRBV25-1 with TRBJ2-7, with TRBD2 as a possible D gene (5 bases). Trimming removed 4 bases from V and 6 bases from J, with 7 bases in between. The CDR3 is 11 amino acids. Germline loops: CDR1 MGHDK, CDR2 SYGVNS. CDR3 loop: CASSAGGEQYF. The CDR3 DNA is TGTGCCAGCAGTGCAGGAGGCGAGCAGTACTTC.

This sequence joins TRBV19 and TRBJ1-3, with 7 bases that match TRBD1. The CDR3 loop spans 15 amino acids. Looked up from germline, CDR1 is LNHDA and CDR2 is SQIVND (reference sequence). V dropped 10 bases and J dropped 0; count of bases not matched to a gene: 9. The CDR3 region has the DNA TGTGCCACCAACAGGGGCGAACTCTCTGGAAACACCATATATTTT. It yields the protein CATNRGELSGNTIYF.

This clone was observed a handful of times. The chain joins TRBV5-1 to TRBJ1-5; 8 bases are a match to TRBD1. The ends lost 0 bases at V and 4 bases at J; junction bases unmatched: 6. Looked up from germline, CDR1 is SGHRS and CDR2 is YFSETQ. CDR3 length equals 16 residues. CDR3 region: CASSLGAGGENQPQHF. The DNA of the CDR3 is TGCGCCAGCAGCTTGGGGGCAGGGGGCGAGAATCAGCCCCAGCATTTT.

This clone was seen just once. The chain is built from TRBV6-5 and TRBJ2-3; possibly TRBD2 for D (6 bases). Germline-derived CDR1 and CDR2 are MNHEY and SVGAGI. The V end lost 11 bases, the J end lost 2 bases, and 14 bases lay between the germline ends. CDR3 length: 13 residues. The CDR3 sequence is CAVVRDFTDTQYF. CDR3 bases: TGTGCCGTAGTCCGGGACTTCACAGATACGCAGTATTTT.

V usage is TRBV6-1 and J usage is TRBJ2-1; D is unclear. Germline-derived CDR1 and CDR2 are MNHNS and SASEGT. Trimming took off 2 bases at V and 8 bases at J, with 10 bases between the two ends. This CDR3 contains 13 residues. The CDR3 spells CASSENPTDEQFF. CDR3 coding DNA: TGTGCCAGCAGTGAAAACCCTACGGATGAGCAGTTCTTC.

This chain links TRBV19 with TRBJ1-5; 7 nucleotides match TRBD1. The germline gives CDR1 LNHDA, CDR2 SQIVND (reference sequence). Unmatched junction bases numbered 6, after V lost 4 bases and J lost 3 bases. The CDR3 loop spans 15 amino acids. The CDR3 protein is CASSTRTGNNQPQHF. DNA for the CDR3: TGTGCCAGTAGTACCCGGACAGGTAACAATCAGCCCCAGCATTTT.

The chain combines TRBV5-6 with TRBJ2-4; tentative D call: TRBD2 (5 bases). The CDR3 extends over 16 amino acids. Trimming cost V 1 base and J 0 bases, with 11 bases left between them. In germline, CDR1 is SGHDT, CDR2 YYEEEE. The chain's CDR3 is CASSLPGKEAKNIQYF. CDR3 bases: TGTGCCAGCAGCTTGCCCGGGAAGGAAGCCAAAAACATTCAGTACTTC. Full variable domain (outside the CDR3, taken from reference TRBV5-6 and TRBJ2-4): DAGVTQSPTHLIKTRGQQVTLRCSPKSGHDTVSWYQQALGQGPQFIFQYYEEEERQRGNFPDRFSGHQFPNYSSELNVNALLLGDSALYLCASSLPGKEAKNIQYFGAGTRLSVL.

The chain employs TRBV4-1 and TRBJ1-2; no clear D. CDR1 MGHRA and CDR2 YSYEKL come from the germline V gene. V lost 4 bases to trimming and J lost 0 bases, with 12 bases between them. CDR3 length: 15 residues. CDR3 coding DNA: TGCGCCAGCAGCCCTTCTGGAGCAGCTAACTATGGCTACACCTTC. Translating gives CASSPSGAANYGYTF.

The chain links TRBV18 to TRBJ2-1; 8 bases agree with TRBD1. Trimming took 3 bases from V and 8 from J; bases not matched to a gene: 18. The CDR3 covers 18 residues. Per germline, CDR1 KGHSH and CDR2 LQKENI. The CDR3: CASSPPSLRGRELYEQFF. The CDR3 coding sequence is TGTGCCAGCTCACCCCCCTCTCTCAGGGGGCGAGAATTATATGAGCAGTTCTTC.

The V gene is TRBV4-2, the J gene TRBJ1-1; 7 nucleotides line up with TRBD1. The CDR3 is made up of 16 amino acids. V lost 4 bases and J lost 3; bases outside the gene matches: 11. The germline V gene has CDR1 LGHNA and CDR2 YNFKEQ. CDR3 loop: CASSRYGQVSDTEAFF. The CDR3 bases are TGTGCCAGCAGCCGCTACGGACAGGTTTCCGACACTGAAGCTTTCTTT.

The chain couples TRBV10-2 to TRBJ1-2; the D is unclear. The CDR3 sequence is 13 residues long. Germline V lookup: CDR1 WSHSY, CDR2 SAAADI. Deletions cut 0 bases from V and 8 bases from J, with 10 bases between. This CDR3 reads CASSESERRGYTF. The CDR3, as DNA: TGCGCCAGCAGTGAGTCGGAGCGGCGGGGCTACACCTTC.

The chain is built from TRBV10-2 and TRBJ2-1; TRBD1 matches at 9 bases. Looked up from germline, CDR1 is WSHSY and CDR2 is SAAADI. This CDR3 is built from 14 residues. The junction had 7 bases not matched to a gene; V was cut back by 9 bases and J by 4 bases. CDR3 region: CARSGTGNYNEQFF. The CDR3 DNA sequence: TGCGCCAGAAGCGGGACAGGGAATTACAATGAGCAGTTCTTC.

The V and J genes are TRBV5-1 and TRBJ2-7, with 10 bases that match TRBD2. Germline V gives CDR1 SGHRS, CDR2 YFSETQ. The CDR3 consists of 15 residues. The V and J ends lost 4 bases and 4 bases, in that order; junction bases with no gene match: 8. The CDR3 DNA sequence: TGCGCCAGCAGCCCATTAGCGGGGGGACAATACGAGCAGTACTTC. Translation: CASSPLAGGQYEQYF.

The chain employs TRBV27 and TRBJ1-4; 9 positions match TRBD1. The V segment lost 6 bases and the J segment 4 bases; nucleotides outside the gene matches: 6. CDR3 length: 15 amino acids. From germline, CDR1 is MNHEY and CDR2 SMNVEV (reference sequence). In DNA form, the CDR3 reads TGTGCCAGCAGACGACAGGGGGGGATTAATGAAAAACTGTTTTTT. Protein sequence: CASRRQGGINEKLFF.